This passage covers 4 T cell receptor beta chains from one sample sequenced in a study of cytomegalovirus exposure and HLA in healthy donors. Researchers ran the PCR with 60 Vbeta and 13 Jbeta primers. The repertoire was sequenced with immunoSEQ multiplex PCR; TCRdb's copy has only in-frame clones and lacks some. The table for this sample gives roughly 80,000 clones. The sample comprised PBMCs. The receptors were gathered from a girl aged 5-17 years in good health and CMV-seropositive.

This chain links TRBV19 with TRBJ1-2, with 9 bases matching TRBD1. This CDR3 region has 17 residues. Germline CDR1 is LNHDA and CDR2 is SQIVND (reference sequence). V trimming: 3 bases; J trimming: 4 bases; junction bases outside the gene matches: 12. CDR3 region: CASSIRDRVLSAYGYTF. CDR3 in DNA: TGTGCCAGTAGTATCCGGGACAGGGTACTATCGGCCTATGGCTACACCTTC. Supplemented by reference TRBV19 and TRBJ1-2, the full variable domain reads DGGITQSPKYLFRKEGQNVTLSCEQNLNHDAMYWYRQDPGQGLRLIYYSQIVNDFQKGDIAEGYSVSREKKESFPLTVTSAQKNPTAFYLCASSIRDRVLSAYGYTFGSGTRLTVV.

The rearrangement uses TRBV18 and TRBJ2-7; TRBD1 is a possible D gene (5 bases). Deletions cut 6 bases from V and 4 bases from J, with 22 bases between. The CDR3 has 16 amino acids. Germline V gene data show CDR1 as KGHSH and CDR2 as LQKENI. This chain's CDR3 is CASSLTRDSRRYEQYF. CDR3 nucleotide sequence: TGTGCCAGCTCCCTCACCCGAGACAGTCGTCGGTACGAGCAGTACTTC.

The chain is built from TRBV7-9 and TRBJ1-3; a weak D match, TRBD1 (5 bases). The V gene's germline CDR1 is SEHNR and CDR2 FQNEAQ (reference sequence). V was shortened by 10 bases and J by 2 bases, with 12 bases between the two germline ends. The CDR3 contains 13 residues. CDR3 DNA: TGTGCCACCGTGGGAGGGGCTGGAAACACCATATATTTT. This encodes CATVGGAGNTIYF.

The gene calls are TRBV19 and TRBJ1-2; D remains unclear. Trimming stripped 5 bases from V and 0 bases from J, with 22 bases between. CDR1 is LNHDA and CDR2 is SQIVND in the germline V gene (reference sequence). The CDR3 loop spans 18 amino acids. CDR3 residues: CASSPPSGKWASNYGYTF. Here the CDR3 DNA reads TGTGCCAGTAGTCCGCCCAGCGGAAAATGGGCCTCTAACTATGGCTACACCTTC.